The 9 T cell receptor beta chains given below trace back to one sample, sequenced in a study of T-cell reconstitution after alpha-beta-depleted transplantation in children. The TCRbeta library incorporated unique molecular identifiers. Each CDR3 protein is one row after TCRdb ran MiXCR on the PCR reads. The sample carries over 550,000 distinct CDR3 sequences, under 12% recorded once. Sequences were derived from PBMCs from the stem cell graft donor, sampled from the stem cell graft. These receptors all come from a human donor who donated a stem cell graft to a child with acute myeloid leukemia.

The gene calls are TRBV5-6 and TRBJ2-7; D remains unclear. The CDR3 covers 15 residues. V lost 0 bases, J lost 1 base, and 11 bases lay in between. Germline-derived CDR1 and CDR2 are SGHDT and YYEEEE. CDR3 region: CASSLVGLQSYEQYF. For the CDR3, the DNA is TGTGCCAGCAGCTTGGTCGGGTTACAATCCTACGAGCAGTACTTC.

This clonotype has a handful of counts. The CDR3 reads CASSSVAGESDTQYF. CDR3 DNA sequence: TGCGCCAGCAGCTCCGTAGCGGGAGAGAGTGATACGCAGTATTTT. The rearrangement joins TRBV5-1 to TRBJ2-3, with 9 bases identical to TRBD2. This CDR3 is 15 amino acids long. Germline-derived CDR1 and CDR2 are SGHRS and YFSETQ. V trimming: 3 bases; J trimming: 6 bases; junction bases outside the gene matches: 8. The full variable domain, completed using reference TRBV5-1 and TRBJ2-3, is KAGVTQTPRYLIKTRGQQVTLSCSPISGHRSVSWYQQTPGQGLQFLFEYFSETQRNKGNFPGRFSGRQFSNSRSEMNVSTLELGDSALYLCASSSVAGESDTQYFGPGTRLTVL.

This clonotype was observed a handful of times. V usage is TRBV9 and J usage is TRBJ1-1; possibly TRBD1 for D (5 bases). Per germline, CDR1 SGDLS and CDR2 YYNGEE. This CDR3 is 15 amino acids long. V was shortened by 3 bases and J by 1 base, with 13 bases between the two germline ends. Here the CDR3 DNA reads TGTGCCAGCAGCGAGTTCGGGGGGAGGAACACTGAAGCTTTCTTT. The encoded protein is CASSEFGGRNTEAFF. Based on the CDR3 plus reference TRBV9 and TRBJ1-1, the full variable domain is DSGVTQTPKHLITATGQRVTLRCSPRSGDLSVYWYQQSLDQGLQFLIQYYNGEERAKGNILERFSAQQFPDLHSELNLSSLELGDSALYFCASSEFGGRNTEAFFGQGTRLTVV.

The sample holds many counts of this clonotype. The junction and the germline gene differ at one end; a read error may be behind it. The V and J genes are TRBV25-1 and TRBJ1-2; maybe TRBD1 (6 bases). The CDR3 extends over 17 amino acids. From germline, CDR1 is MGHDK and CDR2 SYGVNS. This chain's CDR3 is CASSEEVVGPLLGGFTF. CDR3 nucleotides: TGTGCCAGCAGTGAAGAGGTCGTGGGGCCACTACTGGGGGGCTTCACCTTC.

The chain recombines TRBV4-2 with TRBJ2-7; tentatively, D is TRBD1 (5 bases). The CDR3 runs 15 residues. Germline-derived CDR1 and CDR2 are LGHNA and YNFKEQ. Between the trimmed V and J ends, which lost 3 bases and 0 bases, there was a span of 12 bases. The CDR3 DNA follows: TGTGCCAGCAGCCACTTAAGGGGAACCTCCTACGAGCAGTACTTC. Translation gives CASSHLRGTSYEQYF.

This clonotype was picked up many times. The chain recombines TRBV4-2 with TRBJ2-2; 12 bases are a match to TRBD2. Trimming removed 3 bases from V and 5 bases from J; junction bases left unmatched: 4. The CDR3 contains 16 residues. The germline CDR1 and CDR2 sequences are LGHNA and YNFKEQ. In nucleotides, the CDR3 is TGTGCCAGCAGCCAGCCTGGACTAGCGGGAACCGGGGAGCTGTTTTTT. Translated: CASSQPGLAGTGELFF.

The chain joins TRBV9 to TRBJ1-3, with 7 bases aligning to TRBD1. V dropped 3 bases and J dropped 1; count of bases not matched to a gene: 1. The CDR3 extends over 14 amino acids. Looked up from germline, CDR1 is SGDLS and CDR2 is YYNGEE. CDR3 nucleotides: TGTGCCAGCAGCGCGACAGGGTCTGGAAACACCATATATTTT. It translates to CASSATGSGNTIYF.

This clonotype was found many times. This chain joins TRBV7-8 and TRBJ2-5, with D unclear. Germline V gives CDR1 SGHVS, CDR2 FQNEAQ. V was clipped by 5 bases and J by 5 bases, with 15 bases between them. This CDR3 has 14 residues. In DNA form, the CDR3 reads TGTGCCAGCAGCCAAATCGAGATGTTCGAGACCCAGTACTTC. It specifies CASSQIEMFETQYF.

V usage is TRBV7-2 and J usage is TRBJ1-1; D remains unclear. CDR1 is SGHTA and CDR2 is FQGNSA in the germline V gene. V gave up 5 bases and J gave up 1 base, with 11 bases separating them. The CDR3 runs 14 residues. CDR3: CASSIVFGNTEAFF. Written as DNA, the CDR3 is TGTGCCAGCAGCATAGTCTTCGGGAACACTGAAGCTTTCTTT.